The subject of this entry is one T cell receptor beta chain. Its target is unknown. The primer mix had 60 Vbeta and 13 Jbeta primers. Repertoires were generated with immunoSEQ multiplex PCR, while TCRdb's copy carries only in-frame clones and drops some. This table has about 83,000 clones, approximately 80% appearing once. The sample belongs to a study of cytomegalovirus exposure and HLA in healthy donors. Study results and limitations: The CMV antigen specificity of three CMV-associated chains was confirmed through in vitro analysis.

The CDR3 contains 15 residues. The V gene's germline CDR1 is KGHSH and CDR2 LQKENI. Trimming pared 2 bases from V and 6 bases from J, leaving 13 bases between. This chain links TRBV18 with TRBJ2-2; a possible D gene is TRBD1 (5 bases). The sequencing sample was made of PBMCs. The clonotype comes from a woman aged 25 to 39 in good health and CMV-seronegative. This chain's CDR3 is CASSPSAGPAGELFF. In DNA, the CDR3 is TGTGCCAGCTCACCATCGGCAGGGCCGGCCGGGGAGCTGTTTTTT.